The clone carrying this T cell receptor (beta chain) has just one count. Other DNA sequences of this sample code for an identical CDR3. Looked up from germline, CDR1 is MNHEY and CDR2 is SVGAGI. V was trimmed by 0 bases and J by 1 base, leaving 10 bases between them. This CDR3 is built from 15 residues. Original processing notes: Using reference gene primer amplification, nucleated cell counts were estimated. The method was immunoSEQ multiplex PCR; TCRdb's version includes in-frame clones alone and lacks a portion of them. V and J calls and clone size are those listed in that table; D and trimming were worked out from the DNA. The sample records about 300,000 clones, around 92% being singletons. The data originate from a study of blood T cell repertoires in COVID-19. Study as a whole: Some COVID-19 samples were acute and others convalescent; all came from the United States, Italy and Spain. Nucleic acid was either cDNA or gDNA, and it came from T cells, B-cell-depleted T cells, or PBMCs.

The receptor was isolated from a man aged 18 to 35 who had recovered from COVID-19. This chain connects TRBV6-5 to TRBJ2-7, with D possibly matching TRBD2 (5 bases). The sequenced material came from peripheral blood. As DNA, the CDR3 is TGTGCCAGCAGTTACTCGACTGGCGGGTCCTACGAGCAGTACTTC. It specifies CASSYSTGGSYEQYF.